Presented here are 23 T cell receptor beta chains from one specimen sequenced in a study of spatial heterogeneity in lung cancer. This sample's time point: sample taken at primary tumor resection. TCRdb re-analysed the 5' RACE reads in MiXCR, keeping a single row per CDR3 protein. Counted here are about 92,000 distinct CDR3 sequences, 10% to 15% occurring once; the ten biggest clones make up roughly two fifths. The sequencing here drew on PBMCs, taken at surgery. The receptors derive from a male donor with early-stage non-small cell lung cancer.

The sample holds a few counts of this clonotype. The CDR3 coding sequence is TGTGCCAGCAGCCCGGGACTAGCCCAAGAGACCCAGTACTTC. Residues: CASSPGLAQETQYF. The rearrangement joins TRBV7-8 to TRBJ2-5; 9 bases agree with TRBD2. CDR1 is SGHVS, CDR2 FQNEAQ, per germline. The CDR3 extends over 14 amino acids. The ends lost 5 bases at V and 1 base at J; junction bases unmatched: 2.

The gene calls are TRBV4-3 and TRBJ1-1; the D gene is possibly TRBD1 (5 bases). The CDR3 spans 13 residues. Looked up from germline, CDR1 is LGHNA and CDR2 is YSLEER. Deletions cut 0 bases from V and 10 bases from J, with 12 bases between. CDR3 amino acids: CASSQDLGAGAFF. The CDR3 DNA reads as TGCGCCAGCAGCCAAGATCTTGGGGCAGGAGCTTTCTTT.

The chain recombines TRBV29-1 with TRBJ2-3, with 9 bases fitting TRBD2. Germline V gene sequence: CDR1 SQVTM, CDR2 ANQGSEA. Germline trimming cut 7 bases from V and 2 bases from J; bases unmatched to any gene: 4. This CDR3 is built from 13 residues. Written as DNA, the CDR3 is TGCAGCGCCCTAGCGGGATCCACAGATACGCAGTATTTT. This translates into CSALAGSTDTQYF.

The table lists this clonotype with a few counts. V and J are TRBV6-5 and TRBJ1-1; 8 bases line up with TRBD1. The CDR3 has 14 residues. CDR1 is MNHEY, CDR2 SVGAGI, per germline. Losses at the gene ends were 4 bases for V and 4 bases for J; bases not matched to a gene: 5. DNA of the CDR3: TGTGCCAGCAGTTTCGTGGACAGGGCCACTGAAGCTTTCTTT. Translation: CASSFVDRATEAFF.

This clonotype was detected only a few times. This chain links TRBV14 with TRBJ2-5; TRBD1 aligns across 9 bases. The V segment lost 5 bases and the J segment 7 bases; nucleotides outside the gene matches: 5. Germline CDR1 reads SGHDN; CDR2 reads FVKESK. The CDR3 has 13 residues. This CDR3 is CASSWDRELTQYF. The CDR3 DNA reads as TGTGCCAGCAGCTGGGACAGGGAGCTGACCCAGTACTTC.

This chain's CDR3 is CATSRVGSKIPQAKNIQYF. The CDR3 DNA reads as TGTGCCACCAGCAGAGTGGGGTCGAAGATTCCACAAGCCAAAAACATTCAGTACTTC. The chain has TRBV15 and TRBJ2-4, with no clear D. CDR3 length: 19 amino acids. The germline V and J ends were trimmed by 1 base and 0 bases, with 19 bases remaining between them. Germline V gene data show CDR1 as LNHNV and CDR2 as YYDKDF (reference sequence).

This clonotype was picked up a small number of times. The chain is built from TRBV20-1 and TRBJ2-1; 11 bases agree with TRBD2. The ends lost 8 bases at V and 0 bases at J; junction bases unmatched: 15. The CDR3 loop spans 18 amino acids. Germline-derived CDR1 and CDR2 are DFQATT and SNEGSKA (reference sequence). This CDR3 is CSPKVRLAGGHSYNEQFF. The CDR3 DNA reads TGCAGTCCGAAGGTCCGGCTAGCGGGGGGCCACTCCTACAATGAGCAGTTCTTC.

This clonotype was observed many times. J is TRBJ2-5 and V is TRBV28; tentatively, D is TRBD1 or TRBD2 (5 bases each). CDR1 and CDR2 from the germline V gene are MDHEN and SYDVKM. This CDR3 has 11 amino acids. V was trimmed by 11 bases and J by 4 bases, leaving 11 bases between them. CDR3 nucleotides: TGTGCCTCAGGGAGATTAGAGACCCAGTACTTC. This translates into CASGRLETQYF.

The table lists this clonotype with many counts. This chain connects TRBV12-3 or TRBV12-4 to TRBJ1-4, with D possibly TRBD1 on 5 matching bases. V was trimmed by 1 base and J by 15 bases, leaving 18 bases between them. The CDR3 consists of 14 residues. CDR3 nucleotides: TGTGCCAGCAGTTTAGACGGACAAGGGAGGAAGGTGTTTTTT. It is translated as CASSLDGQGRKVFF.

This clonotype showed up just a few times. This rearrangement joins TRBV27 to TRBJ2-1; tentatively, D is TRBD2 (5 bases). V lost 8 bases to trimming and J lost 6 bases, with 14 bases between them. This CDR3 has 13 amino acids. Germline V lookup: CDR1 MNHEY, CDR2 SMNVEV (reference sequence). CDR3 coding DNA: TGTGCCAGCCATGGACTGCTTAGCAATGAGCAGTTCTTC. This translates into CASHGLLSNEQFF.

The V call is TRBV10-2, the J call TRBJ2-1; TRBD1 or TRBD2 may be the D gene (5 bases each). CDR3 size: 14 residues. Germline V gene data show CDR1 as WSHSY and CDR2 as SAAADI. V was pared by 10 bases and J by 0 bases, with 13 bases between. The CDR3 is CATYGAGSYNEQFF. CDR3 nucleotides: TGCGCCACCTACGGGGCGGGCTCCTACAATGAGCAGTTCTTC.

This clonotype was seen ten or more times. The J gene is TRBJ2-1, the V gene TRBV20-1, with TRBD2 matching over 8 bases. The CDR3 has 15 amino acids. V lost 3 bases and J lost 3; bases outside the gene matches: 7. Germline CDR1 is DFQATT and CDR2 is SNEGSKA (reference sequence). CDR3 bases: TGCAGTGCTAGGATCCTAGCGGGTGACTACAATGAGCAGTTCTTC. Protein product: CSARILAGDYNEQFF.

This chain connects TRBV30 to TRBJ2-3; 11 bases align to TRBD2. The ends lost 5 bases at V and 1 base at J; junction bases unmatched: 5. The CDR3 consists of 15 residues. Germline V CDR1 and CDR2: GTSNPN, SVGIG (reference sequence). This CDR3 reads CAWAPGLAGTDTQYF. CDR3 bases: TGTGCCTGGGCCCCGGGACTAGCGGGCACAGATACGCAGTATTTT.

The V and J genes are TRBV20-1 and TRBJ1-2, with 8 positions matching TRBD1. This CDR3 has 12 residues. Unmatched junction bases numbered 3, after V lost 1 base and J lost 8 bases. The germline CDR1 and CDR2 sequences are DFQATT and SNEGSKA (reference sequence). Written as DNA, the CDR3 is TGCAGTGCTAGAGCAGGGGGCTACGGCTACACCTTC. Translated: CSARAGGYGYTF.

Ten or more counts support this clonotype. In DNA form, the CDR3 reads TGCGCCAGCAGCGGTTCCACAGAGTGGGAGACCCAGTACTTC. This encodes CASSGSTEWETQYF. The rearrangement joins TRBV10-2 to TRBJ2-5; no firm D call. V was pared by 6 bases and J by 5 bases, with 16 bases between. Germline loops: CDR1 WSHSY, CDR2 SAAADI. This CDR3 has 14 amino acids.

This clonotype has a count of ten or more. The V gene is TRBV9, the J gene TRBJ1-5; D ambiguous. V lost 0 bases, J lost 4 bases, and 8 bases lay in between. This CDR3 comprises 14 residues. Per the germline V gene, CDR1 is SGDLS and CDR2 is YYNGEE. Here the CDR3 reads CASSVGGPNQPQHF. In nucleotides, the CDR3 is TGTGCCAGCAGCGTAGGAGGTCCGAATCAGCCCCAGCATTTT.

This clonotype showed up just a few times. The chain is built from TRBV10-3 and TRBJ2-3; 9 bases line up with TRBD1. With 4 bases clipped from V and 5 bases from J, the junction kept 7 bases outside the gene matches. This CDR3 has 15 residues. Per the germline V gene, CDR1 is ENHRY and CDR2 is SYGVKD. The CDR3 DNA sequence: TGTGCCATCAGTGCGGACAGGGGCAGGGAAGATACGCAGTATTTT. Protein sequence: CAISADRGREDTQYF.

This clonotype was seen more than once but under ten times. The chain couples TRBV5-5 to TRBJ2-2; no firm D call. In germline, CDR1 is SGHKS, CDR2 YYEKEE (reference sequence). The V end was cut by 2 bases, the J end by 6 bases, with 5 bases between. The CDR3 has 12 amino acids. The CDR3 nucleotides are TGTGCCAGCAGCTTTCCCGCCGGGGAGCTGTTTTTT. Its protein is CASSFPAGELFF.

The chain joins TRBV7-2 to TRBJ1-2, with 12 bases fitting TRBD1. Germline CDR1 SGHTA, CDR2 FQGNSA. The CDR3 consists of 13 residues. The junction had 3 bases not matched to a gene; V was cut back by 3 bases and J by 10 bases. The CDR3 sequence: CASSLGTGGSYTF. The DNA of the CDR3 is TGTGCCAGCAGCTTGGGGACAGGGGGCTCCTACACCTTC.

V is TRBV5-1 and J is TRBJ2-3; weak D call: TRBD2 (5 bases). The V gene's germline CDR1 is SGHRS and CDR2 YFSETQ. Deletions cut 2 bases from V and 5 bases from J, with 9 bases between. The CDR3 length is 13 residues. The CDR3 DNA reads TGCGCCAGCAGCTTAAATCGGGGAGATACGCAGTATTTT. This translates into CASSLNRGDTQYF.

The table lists this clonotype with a few counts. This chain uses TRBV7-9 with TRBJ2-7; D is tentatively TRBD1 or TRBD2 (5 bases each). The V gene's germline CDR1 is SEHNR and CDR2 FQNEAQ (reference sequence). This CDR3 region has 16 residues. Trimming took 1 base from V and 4 from J, leaving 17 bases between them. Written as DNA, the CDR3 is TGTGCCAGCAGCTTAGGACTCCCGGGGCAAAATTACGAGCAGTACTTC. This sequence encodes CASSLGLPGQNYEQYF. Full variable domain (missing parts from reference TRBV7-9 and TRBJ2-7): DTGVSQNPRHKITKRGQNVTFRCDPISEHNRLYWYRQTLGQGPEFLTYFQNEAQLEKSRLLSDRFSAERPKGSFSTLEIQRTEQGDSAMYLCASSLGLPGQNYEQYFGPGTRLTVT.

The rearrangement uses TRBV30 and TRBJ2-5; D not certain. V was trimmed by 3 bases and J by 1 base, leaving 9 bases between them. Per germline, CDR1 GTSNPN and CDR2 SVGIG (reference sequence). This CDR3 comprises 13 residues. The CDR3 region is CAWRLWPQETQYF. In DNA form, the CDR3 reads TGTGCCTGGAGGTTGTGGCCCCAAGAGACCCAGTACTTC.

J is TRBJ2-7 and V is TRBV23-1; no clear D. TRBV23-1 qualifies as an ORF whose function is uncertain. V lost 8 bases and J 5 bases, leaving 22 bases between the germline ends. There are 15 residues in the CDR3. CDR3 sequence: CASRPQRRKGNEQYF. The DNA of the CDR3 is TGCGCCAGCCGACCCCAACGGCGGAAGGGAAACGAGCAGTACTTC.